This T cell receptor (beta chain) was obtained from a study of T cell responses to AZD1222 COVID-19 vaccine. A note on this clone: What it binds is unknown.

The study's findings and limits: In a largely white British group with more females than males, clonal diversity was possibly underestimated. It was only a handful of AZD1222 recipients who were seropositive at baseline.

Clones were sequenced by immunoSEQ multiplex PCR, and TCRdb holds only the in-frame ones, with some missing. The sample yields more than 140,000 clones, roughly 88% seen once. This clonotype was obtained from an adult in good health. Sequenced material: peripheral blood, taken on day 0 of AZD1222 vaccination.

CDR3 sequence reads: CASSETKTEAFF. In DNA form, the CDR3 reads TGTGCCAGCAGTGAAACTAAGACTGAAGCTTTCTTT. The chain couples TRBV2 to TRBJ1-1; D gene uncertain. V lost 2 bases, J lost 5 bases, and 6 bases lay in between. The CDR3 is 12 residues long. Germline V gene sequence: CDR1 SNHLY, CDR2 FYNNEI.